This TCR beta chain was sequenced during a study of blood T cell repertoires in COVID-19. Repertoires were generated with immunoSEQ multiplex PCR, while TCRdb's copy carries only in-frame clones and drops some. Here the sample spans some 260,000 clones, 88% being singletons. This receptor was taken from a woman aged 40 to 50 who had recovered from COVID-19. The sample was peripheral blood.

CDR3 protein: CASSPDRGRTEAFF. The DNA for the CDR3 is TGTGCCAGCAGCCCCGACAGGGGGAGGACTGAAGCTTTCTTT. The J gene is TRBJ1-1, the V gene TRBV7-2; TRBD1 agrees at 9 bases. With V trimmed by 5 bases and J by 5 bases, 6 bases remained unmatched. The CDR3 length is 14 residues. Germline CDR1 and CDR2: SGHTA and FQGNSA. The full variable domain, in which reference TRBV7-2 and TRBJ1-1 provide the parts outside the CDR3, is GAGVSQSPSNKVTEKGKDVELRCDPISGHTALYWYRQSLGQGLEFLIYFQGNSAPDKSGLPSDRFSAERTGGSVSTLTIQRTQQEDSAVYLCASSPDRGRTEAFFGQGTRLTVV.